The 13 T cell receptor beta chains below come from one sample, sequenced in a study of beta chain features in type 1 diabetes. Their target antigens are unknown. Broader study findings: All four CD4+ subsets of Type 1 diabetes patients contained TCRB CDR3s that were moderately but significantly shorter.

What was sequenced were expressed TCRB transcripts, since all of the isolated RNA had been reverse transcribed. Profiled with immunoSEQ multiplex PCR; TCRdb holds only in-frame clones, not every one. The sample shows roughly 280,000 clones, less than 30% of them seen only once. Specimen: naive CD4+ T cells from blood. The receptors were gathered from a woman younger than 45 with type 1 diabetes.

Worth noting for this clone: Other nucleotide sequences in the sample specify the same CDR3. CDR3 nucleotide sequence: TGCAGCGTTGGAGGCCGCAGCACAGATACGCAGTATTTT. Protein: CSVGGRSTDTQYF. The V and J genes are TRBV29-1 and TRBJ2-3; D remains unclear. The CDR3 covers 13 residues. Per germline, CDR1 SQVTM and CDR2 ANQGSEA. V was shortened by 4 bases and J by 0 bases, with 8 bases between the two germline ends.

The sample holds a few counts of this clone. The genes are TRBV5-6 and TRBJ1-2; 7 nucleotides match TRBD1. There are 15 residues in the CDR3. CDR1 is SGHDT, CDR2 YYEEEE, per germline. V lost 4 bases, J lost 4 bases, and 10 bases stayed unmatched. CDR3 residues: CASSPGYQGGYGYTF. CDR3 coding DNA: TGTGCCAGCAGCCCGGGATACCAGGGGGGCTATGGCTACACCTTC. The variable domain in full, completed from reference TRBV5-6 and TRBJ1-2, reads DAGVTQSPTHLIKTRGQQVTLRCSPKSGHDTVSWYQQALGQGPQFIFQYYEEEERQRGNFPDRFSGHQFPNYSSELNVNALLLGDSALYLCASSPGYQGGYGYTFGSGTRLTVV.

This clone was picked up a small number of times. The chain links TRBV5-1 to TRBJ2-7, with TRBD2 identical over 7 bases. In germline, CDR1 is SGHRS, CDR2 YFSETQ. Unmatched junction bases numbered 8, after V lost 7 bases and J lost 1 base. The CDR3 totals 14 residues. The CDR3: CASASSGLSYEQYF. In DNA form, the CDR3 reads TGCGCCAGCGCCTCTAGCGGCCTATCCTACGAGCAGTACTTC.

This clone has a handful of counts. The chain joins TRBV7-9 to TRBJ1-5; 12 nucleotides match TRBD1. The CDR3 spans 15 residues. V was pared by 5 bases and J by 5 bases, with 4 bases of the junction left unmatched. Germline CDR1 is SEHNR and CDR2 is FQNEAQ (reference sequence). The CDR3, as DNA: TGTGCCAGCAGCCCGGGGACAGGGGGCGATCAGCCCCAGCATTTT. Protein: CASSPGTGGDQPQHF.

This clone was seen a handful of times. V and J are TRBV5-8 and TRBJ1-2; D is uncertain. The V and J ends lost 2 bases and 8 bases respectively, with 10 bases between them. The germline CDR1 and CDR2 sequences are SGHTS and YDEGEE. The CDR3 totals 12 residues. This chain's CDR3 is CASSFYFGGYTF. As DNA, the CDR3 is TGTGCCAGCAGCTTTTATTTCGGGGGCTACACCTTC.

V and J are TRBV10-3 and TRBJ2-3, with 7 bases aligning to TRBD1. This CDR3 has 13 residues. Trimming cost V 10 bases and J 6 bases; bases outside gene matches: 10. CDR1 and CDR2 (germline): ENHRY, SYGVKD. This chain's CDR3 is CATEQGSEDTQYF. The CDR3 nucleotides read TGTGCCACCGAACAGGGGTCCGAGGATACGCAGTATTTT.

This clone was detected only a few times. The gene calls are TRBV5-6 and TRBJ2-1; 10 bases fit TRBD2. The CDR3 runs to 15 residues. After removal of 4 bases from V and 3 bases from J, the junction contained 4 bases not matched to a gene. Germline assignment: CDR1 SGHDT and CDR2 YYEEEE. CDR3 amino acids: CASSGGLAVYNEQFF. Here the CDR3 DNA reads TGTGCCAGCAGCGGCGGACTAGCGGTCTACAATGAGCAGTTCTTC.

The chain joins TRBV11-2 to TRBJ2-1, with 7 bases aligning to TRBD2. V was pared by 0 bases and J by 2 bases, with 4 bases of the junction left unmatched. CDR3 length equals 16 residues. Germline V gives CDR1 SGHAT, CDR2 FQNNGV. The CDR3 nucleotides are TGTGCCAGCAGCTTAGATTACAGCGGGGCCTACAATGAGCAGTTCTTC. This codes for CASSLDYSGAYNEQFF.

This sequence joins TRBV30 and TRBJ1-2; D call uncertain. Germline values: CDR1 GTSNPN, CDR2 SVGIG (reference sequence). CDR3 length: 12 residues. Trimming pared 4 bases from V and 1 base from J, leaving 7 bases between. DNA of the CDR3: TGTGCCTGGACTGGCCTTAACTATGGCTACACCTTC. Encoded protein: CAWTGLNYGYTF.

The chain couples TRBV5-1 to TRBJ2-2; 7 bases are shared with TRBD1. The trim removed 4 bases at V and 3 bases at J, leaving 6 bases unmatched. There are 15 residues in the CDR3. In germline, CDR1 is SGHRS, CDR2 YFSETQ. The CDR3 sequence is CASSTGTVDTGELFF. The CDR3 bases are TGCGCCAGCAGCACGGGGACAGTCGACACCGGGGAGCTGTTTTTT.

This clone has a handful of counts. V is TRBV4-1 and J is TRBJ2-1; TRBD2 matches 8 bases. Germline V gene sequence: CDR1 MGHRA, CDR2 YSYEKL. Losses at the gene ends were 8 bases for V and 5 bases for J; bases not matched to a gene: 14. The CDR3 is 16 residues long. CDR3 sequence reads: CASGRSGLAGDNEQFF. The CDR3 nucleotides read TGCGCCAGCGGTCGAAGCGGGCTAGCGGGTGACAATGAGCAGTTCTTC.

The genes are TRBV6-6 and TRBJ2-5; D not resolved. The length of the CDR3 is 12 residues. V was trimmed by 5 bases and J by 5 bases, leaving 9 bases between them. Germline CDR1 MNHNY, CDR2 SVGAGI (reference sequence). The CDR3 reads CASSRLQETQYF. In DNA, the CDR3 is TGTGCCAGCAGTCGCCTGCAGGAGACCCAGTACTTC.

The chain combines TRBV5-1 with TRBJ2-7; unclear D gene. CDR1 is SGHRS, CDR2 YFSETQ, per germline. The CDR3 is made up of 13 amino acids. V was trimmed by 0 bases and J by 0 bases, leaving 4 bases between them. DNA for the CDR3: TGCGCCAGCAGCTTGGCCCTCTCCTACGAGCAGTACTTC. Encoded protein: CASSLALSYEQYF.